Below, 16 T cell receptor beta chains from the same sample are listed, as sequenced in a study of T cell responses to AZD1222 COVID-19 vaccine. Generated by immunoSEQ multiplex PCR, the TCRdb table keeps only in-frame clones and is missing some. Among about 150,000 clones, approximately 78% were seen once, and the ten largest hold around 4.1%. Sequencing was performed on peripheral blood, taken on day 0 of MenACWY control vaccination. The receptors stem from an adult in good health.

The chain is built from TRBV5-4 and TRBJ1-1; D perhaps matches TRBD1 (5 bases). CDR1 SGHNT and CDR2 YYREEE come from the germline V gene (reference sequence). The CDR3 is 15 residues long. Trimming pared 0 bases from V and 4 bases from J, leaving 13 bases between. CDR3 amino acids: CASSLAGTWGTEAFF. CDR3 bases: TGTGCCAGCAGCTTGGCTGGGACCTGGGGCACTGAAGCTTTCTTT.

The chain joins TRBV30 to TRBJ2-6; D may be TRBD1 (6 bases). The germline CDR1 and CDR2 sequences are GTSNPN and SVGIG (reference sequence). CDR3 length: 16 amino acids. The ends were cut back, 3 bases at V and 0 bases at J, with 12 bases in the middle. The DNA for the CDR3 is TGTGCCTGGAGCCACGGACAGTTCTCTGGGGCCAACGTCCTGACTTTC. This gives the protein CAWSHGQFSGANVLTF.

This clone appeared many times. This rearrangement joins TRBV7-3 to TRBJ1-1, with D possibly matching TRBD1 (6 bases). Germline lookup yields CDR1 SGHTA and CDR2 FQGTGA. The CDR3 has 14 residues. V gave up 2 bases and J gave up 8 bases, with 15 bases separating them. Here the CDR3 reads CASSLRAGASEAFF. Here the CDR3 DNA reads TGTGCCAGCAGCTTACGGGCGGGGGCTAGCGAAGCTTTCTTT.

J is TRBJ1-2 and V is TRBV4-2, with 11 nucleotides matching TRBD1. Germline V gene sequence: CDR1 LGHNA, CDR2 YNFKEQ. This CDR3 region has 15 residues. The J segment lost 5 bases and the V segment lost 3 bases, leaving 5 bases of the junction unmatched. CDR3 in amino acids: CASSQEDRGPYGYTF. In nucleotides, the CDR3 is TGTGCCAGCAGCCAGGAGGACAGGGGGCCTTATGGCTACACCTTC.

The V call is TRBV11-2, the J call TRBJ1-2; the match to TRBD1 covers 7 bases. Germline CDR1 SGHAT, CDR2 FQNNGV. The V segment lost 5 bases and the J segment 4 bases; nucleotides outside the gene matches: 7. This CDR3 has 14 amino acids. In nucleotides, the CDR3 is TGTGCCAGCAGCCAGACAGGGAATGGCTATGGCTACACCTTC. Protein: CASSQTGNGYGYTF.

The chain recombines TRBV5-4 with TRBJ1-3; D remains unclear. Germline loops: CDR1 SGHNT, CDR2 YYREEE (reference sequence). The ends were cut back, 4 bases at V and 4 bases at J, with 21 bases in the middle. The CDR3 spans 17 residues. CDR3 sequence reads: CASSTPRSGRAGNTIYF. The CDR3 coding sequence is TGTGCCAGCAGCACTCCACGTTCGGGAAGAGCGGGAAACACCATATATTTT.

The chain employs TRBV28 and TRBJ2-3; possible D gene TRBD2, 6 bases. Germline V gene lookup returns CDR1 MDHEN and CDR2 SYDVKM. With 3 bases removed from V and 0 bases from J, the gap between germline ends came to 7 bases. The CDR3 spans 14 residues. CDR3: CASSLGGSTDTQYF. The CDR3 DNA reads as TGTGCCAGCAGTTTGGGGGGTAGCACAGATACGCAGTATTTT. Using reference TRBV28 and TRBJ2-3 for the parts outside the CDR3, the full variable domain is DVKVTQSSRYLVKRTGEKVFLECVQDMDHENMFWYRQDPGLGLRLIYFSYDVKMKEKGDIPEGYSVSREKKERFSLILESASTNQTSMYLCASSLGGSTDTQYFGPGTRLTVL.

The J gene is TRBJ1-2, the V gene TRBV7-9; unclear D gene. The CDR3 has 15 residues. The germline V gene has CDR1 SEHNR and CDR2 FQNEAQ (reference sequence). V was cut by 5 bases and J by 4 bases, with 17 bases left in between. CDR3 loop: CASSLGSRTIYGYTF. CDR3 coding DNA: TGTGCCAGCAGCCTGGGCAGCCGAACCATCTATGGCTACACCTTC.

This clone is medium-sized within its sample. The chain carries TRBV6-2 or TRBV6-3 and TRBJ2-3; 9 positions agree with TRBD2. With V trimmed by 6 bases and J by 2 bases, 6 bases remained unmatched. CDR3 length: 15 amino acids. Per the germline V gene, CDR1 is MNHEY and CDR2 is SVGEGT. The CDR3 reads CASRYERGVTDTQYF. DNA of the CDR3: TGTGCCAGCAGGTACGAGCGGGGGGTCACAGATACGCAGTATTTT.

This chain connects TRBV20-1 to TRBJ1-2, with D possibly being TRBD1 (5 bases). The CDR3 spans 11 residues. V was trimmed by 5 bases and J by 8 bases, leaving 12 bases between them. In germline, CDR1 is DFQATT, CDR2 SNEGSKA (reference sequence). CDR3 sequence: CSASRVGGYTF. The DNA for the CDR3 is TGCAGTGCTTCCAGGGTGGGCGGCTACACCTTC.

The V and J genes are TRBV5-6 and TRBJ1-5; no reliable D call. V lost 4 bases and J 3 bases, leaving 11 bases between the germline ends. CDR3 length: 14 residues. Germline V lookup: CDR1 SGHDT, CDR2 YYEEEE. CDR3 sequence (DNA): TGTGCCAGCAGCGATGGGCGGTACAATCAGCCCCAGCATTTT. This translates into CASSDGRYNQPQHF.

The chain is built from TRBV24-1 and TRBJ2-1; 8 nucleotides agree with TRBD2. CDR3 length: 13 amino acids. Germline-derived CDR1 and CDR2 are KGHDR and SFDVKD. J lost 8 bases, V lost 9 bases, and 8 bases had no gene match. CDR3 in DNA: TGTGCCACCGCGGGAGGAAGGTTCGATGAGCAGTTCTTC. It yields the protein CATAGGRFDEQFF.

This chain uses TRBV6-1 with TRBJ1-3, with D possibly being TRBD1 (6 bases). The CDR3 spans 16 residues. The germline V and J ends were trimmed by 0 bases and 4 bases, with 13 bases remaining between them. The germline CDR1 and CDR2 sequences are MNHNS and SASEGT. CDR3 loop: CASSEAPGGQGNTIYF. CDR3 sequence (DNA): TGTGCCAGCAGTGAAGCGCCCGGGGGCCAGGGAAACACCATATATTTT.

The gene calls are TRBV30 and TRBJ1-2, with no clear D. Germline lookup yields CDR1 GTSNPN and CDR2 SVGIG (reference sequence). CDR3 length equals 14 residues. Trimming shortened V by 0 bases and J by 2 bases, and 10 bases separated the two germline ends. DNA for the CDR3: TGTGCCTGGAGTGTTATTATAAGCAACTATGGCTACACCTTC. This sequence encodes CAWSVIISNYGYTF.

The chain recombines TRBV27 with TRBJ2-1; tentative D call: TRBD2 (6 bases). From germline, CDR1 is MNHEY and CDR2 SMNVEV (reference sequence). V lost 1 base, J lost 0 bases, and 13 bases lay in between. The CDR3 length is 17 residues. CDR3 region: CASSLYAGSSSYNEQFF. For the CDR3, the DNA is TGTGCCAGCAGTTTATACGCGGGGTCCAGCTCCTACAATGAGCAGTTCTTC.

The rearrangement links TRBV4-1 to TRBJ2-3; 9 bases map to TRBD2. After removal of 2 bases from V and 8 bases from J, the junction contained 11 bases not matched to a gene. There are 16 residues in the CDR3. Per germline, CDR1 MGHRA and CDR2 YSYEKL. CDR3 residues: CASSQILAGAGATQYF. DNA for the CDR3: TGCGCCAGCAGCCAAATTTTAGCGGGGGCAGGGGCTACGCAGTATTTT.